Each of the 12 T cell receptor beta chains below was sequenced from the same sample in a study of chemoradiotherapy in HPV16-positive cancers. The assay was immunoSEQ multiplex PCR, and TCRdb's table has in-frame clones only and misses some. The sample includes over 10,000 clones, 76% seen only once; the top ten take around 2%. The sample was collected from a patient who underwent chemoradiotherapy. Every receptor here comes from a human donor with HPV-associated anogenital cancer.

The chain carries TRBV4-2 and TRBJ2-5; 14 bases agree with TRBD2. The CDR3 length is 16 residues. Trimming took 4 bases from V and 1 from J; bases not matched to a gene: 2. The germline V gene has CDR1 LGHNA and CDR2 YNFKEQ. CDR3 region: CASSRTSGGPQETQYF. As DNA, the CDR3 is TGTGCCAGCAGCCGGACTAGCGGGGGGCCCCAAGAGACCCAGTACTTC.

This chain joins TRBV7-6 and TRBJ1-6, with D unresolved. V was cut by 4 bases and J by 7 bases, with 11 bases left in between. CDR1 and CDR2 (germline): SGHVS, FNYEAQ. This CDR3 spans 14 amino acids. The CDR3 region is CASSSDGENSPLHF. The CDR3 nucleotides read TGTGCCAGCAGCTCTGACGGGGAAAATTCACCCCTCCACTTT. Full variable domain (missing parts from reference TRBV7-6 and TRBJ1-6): GAGVSQSPRYKVTKRGQDVALRCDPISGHVSLYWYRQALGQGPEFLTYFNYEAQQDKSGLPNDRFSAERPEGSISTLTIQRTEQRDSAMYRCASSSDGENSPLHFGNGTRLTVT.

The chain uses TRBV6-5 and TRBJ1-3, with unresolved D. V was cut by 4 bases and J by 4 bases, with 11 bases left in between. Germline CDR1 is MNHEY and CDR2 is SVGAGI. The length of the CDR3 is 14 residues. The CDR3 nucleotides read TGTGCCAGCAGTTCCGAGGAGGTCGGAAACACCATATATTTT. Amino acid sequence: CASSSEEVGNTIYF.

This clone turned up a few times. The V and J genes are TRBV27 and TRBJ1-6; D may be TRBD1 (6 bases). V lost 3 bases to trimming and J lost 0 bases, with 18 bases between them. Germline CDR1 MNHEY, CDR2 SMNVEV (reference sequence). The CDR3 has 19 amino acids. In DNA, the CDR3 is TGTGCCAGCAGTTTTGGGGGTGGGGGCGGAAGCTCCTATAATTCACCCCTCCACTTT. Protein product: CASSFGGGGGSSYNSPLHF.

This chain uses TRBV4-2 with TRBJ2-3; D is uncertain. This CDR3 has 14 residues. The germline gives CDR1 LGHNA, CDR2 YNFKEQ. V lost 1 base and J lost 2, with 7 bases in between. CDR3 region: CASSQGADTDTQYF. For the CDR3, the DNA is TGTGCCAGCAGCCAAGGCGCGGACACAGATACGCAGTATTTT.

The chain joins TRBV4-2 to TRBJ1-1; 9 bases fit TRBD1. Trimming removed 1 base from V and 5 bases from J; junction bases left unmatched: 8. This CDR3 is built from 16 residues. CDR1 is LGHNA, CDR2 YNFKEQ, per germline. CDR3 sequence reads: CASSQVRQGERTEAFF. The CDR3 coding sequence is TGTGCCAGCAGCCAAGTCCGACAGGGGGAAAGGACTGAAGCTTTCTTT.

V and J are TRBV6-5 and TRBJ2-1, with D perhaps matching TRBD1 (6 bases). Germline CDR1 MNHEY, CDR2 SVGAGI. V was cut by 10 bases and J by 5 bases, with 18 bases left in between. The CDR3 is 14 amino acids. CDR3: CATIRTAGNNEQFF. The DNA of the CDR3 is TGTGCCACCATACGGACAGCAGGGAACAATGAGCAGTTCTTC.

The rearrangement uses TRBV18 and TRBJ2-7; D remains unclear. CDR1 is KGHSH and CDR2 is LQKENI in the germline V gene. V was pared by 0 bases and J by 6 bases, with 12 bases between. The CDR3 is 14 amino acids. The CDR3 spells CASSPPSSRPEQYF. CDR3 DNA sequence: TGTGCCAGCTCACCACCTAGTAGCAGACCCGAGCAGTACTTC.

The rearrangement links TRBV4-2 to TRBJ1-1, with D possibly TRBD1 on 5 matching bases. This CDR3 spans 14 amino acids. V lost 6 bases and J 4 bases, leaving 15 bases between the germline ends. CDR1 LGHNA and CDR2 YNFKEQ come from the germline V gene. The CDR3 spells CASSSTGRGTEAFF. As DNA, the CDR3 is TGTGCCAGCAGTTCCACCGGTAGGGGCACTGAAGCTTTCTTT.

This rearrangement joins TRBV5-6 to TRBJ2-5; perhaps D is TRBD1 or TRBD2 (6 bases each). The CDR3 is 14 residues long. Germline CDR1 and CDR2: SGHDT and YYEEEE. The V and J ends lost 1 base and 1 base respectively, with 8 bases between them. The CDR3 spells CASSLRGAQETQYF. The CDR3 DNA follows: TGTGCCAGCAGCTTGAGGGGGGCCCAAGAGACCCAGTACTTC.

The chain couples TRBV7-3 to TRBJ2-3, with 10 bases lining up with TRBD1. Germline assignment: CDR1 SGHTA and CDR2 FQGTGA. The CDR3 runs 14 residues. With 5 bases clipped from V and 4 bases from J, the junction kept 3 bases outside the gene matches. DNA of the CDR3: TGTGCCAGCAGCCCGACAGGGGGCGCAGATACGCAGTATTTT. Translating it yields CASSPTGGADTQYF. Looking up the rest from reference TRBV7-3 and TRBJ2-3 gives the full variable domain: GAGVSQTPSNKVTEKGKYVELRCDPISGHTALYWYRQSLGQGPEFLIYFQGTGAADDSGLPNDRFFAVRPEGSVSTLKIQRTERGDSAVYLCASSPTGGADTQYFGPGTRLTVL.

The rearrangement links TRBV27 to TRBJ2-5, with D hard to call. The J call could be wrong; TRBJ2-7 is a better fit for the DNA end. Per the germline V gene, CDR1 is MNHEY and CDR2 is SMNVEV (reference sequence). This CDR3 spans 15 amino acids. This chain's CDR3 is CASSLRPEGTYEQYF. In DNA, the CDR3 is TGTGCCAGCAGTTTAAGACCCGAAGGGACCTACGAGCAGTACTTC.